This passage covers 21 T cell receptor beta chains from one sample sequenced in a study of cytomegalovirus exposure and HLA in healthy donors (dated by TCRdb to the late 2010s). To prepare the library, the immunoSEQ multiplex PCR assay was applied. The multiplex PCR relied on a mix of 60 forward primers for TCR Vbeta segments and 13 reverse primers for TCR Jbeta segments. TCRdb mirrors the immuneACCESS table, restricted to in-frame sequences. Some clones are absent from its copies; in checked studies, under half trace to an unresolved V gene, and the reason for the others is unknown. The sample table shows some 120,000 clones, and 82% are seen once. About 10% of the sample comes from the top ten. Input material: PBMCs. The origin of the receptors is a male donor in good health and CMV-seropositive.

The CDR3 coding sequence is TGTGCCAGCAGCCCGGGACAGAATTATGAAAAACTGTTTTTT. Its protein product is CASSPGQNYEKLFF. The V gene is TRBV9, the J gene TRBJ1-4, with 7 bases fitting TRBD1. The CDR3 totals 14 residues. V shed 4 bases and J 6 bases; nucleotides not matched to a gene: 6. Germline V gene lookup returns CDR1 SGDLS and CDR2 YYNGEE.

CDR3 sequence: CASVGGHSYEQYF. The CDR3 DNA follows: TGTGCCAGCGTCGGCGGTCACTCCTACGAGCAGTACTTC. The chain links TRBV2 to TRBJ2-7; D gene unclear. The CDR3 runs to 13 residues. Trimming took 8 bases from V and 0 from J, leaving 11 bases between them. CDR1 is SNHLY and CDR2 is FYNNEI in the germline V gene.

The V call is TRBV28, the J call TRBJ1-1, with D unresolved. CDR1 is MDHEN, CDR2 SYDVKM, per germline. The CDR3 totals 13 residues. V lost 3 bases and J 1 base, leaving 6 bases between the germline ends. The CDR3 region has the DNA TGTGCCAGCAGTTTTCCGAGGAACACTGAAGCTTTCTTT. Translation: CASSFPRNTEAFF. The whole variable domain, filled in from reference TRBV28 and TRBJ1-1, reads DVKVTQSSRYLVKRTGEKVFLECVQDMDHENMFWYRQDPGLGLRLIYFSYDVKMKEKGDIPEGYSVSREKKERFSLILESASTNQTSMYLCASSFPRNTEAFFGQGTRLTVV.

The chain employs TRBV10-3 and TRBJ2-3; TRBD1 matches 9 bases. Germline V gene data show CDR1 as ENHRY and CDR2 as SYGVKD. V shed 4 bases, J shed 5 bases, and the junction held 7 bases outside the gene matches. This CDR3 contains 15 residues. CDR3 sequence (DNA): TGTGCCATCAGTGGTGGGACAGGGAGTGGAGATACGCAGTATTTT. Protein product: CAISGGTGSGDTQYF.

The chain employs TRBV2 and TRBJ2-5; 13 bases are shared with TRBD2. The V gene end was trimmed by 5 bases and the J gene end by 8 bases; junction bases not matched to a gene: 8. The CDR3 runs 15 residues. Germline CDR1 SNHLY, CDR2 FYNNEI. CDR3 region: CASSWTSGSGNTQYF. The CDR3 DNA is TGTGCCAGCAGTTGGACTAGCGGGAGTGGGAATACCCAGTACTTC.

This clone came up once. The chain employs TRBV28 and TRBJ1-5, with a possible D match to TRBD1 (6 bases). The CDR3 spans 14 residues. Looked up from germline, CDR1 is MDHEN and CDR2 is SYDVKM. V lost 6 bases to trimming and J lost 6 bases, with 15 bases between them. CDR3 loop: CASSKGGVFQPQHF. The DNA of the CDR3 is TGTGCCAGCAGCAAAGGGGGGGTGTTTCAGCCCCAGCATTTT.

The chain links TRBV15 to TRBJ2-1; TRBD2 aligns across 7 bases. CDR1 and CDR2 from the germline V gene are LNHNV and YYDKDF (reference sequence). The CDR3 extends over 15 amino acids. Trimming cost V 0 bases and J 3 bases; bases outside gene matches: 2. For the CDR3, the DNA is TGTGCCACCAGCAGAGACAAGCGGGGCTACAATGAGCAGTTCTTC. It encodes CATSRDKRGYNEQFF.

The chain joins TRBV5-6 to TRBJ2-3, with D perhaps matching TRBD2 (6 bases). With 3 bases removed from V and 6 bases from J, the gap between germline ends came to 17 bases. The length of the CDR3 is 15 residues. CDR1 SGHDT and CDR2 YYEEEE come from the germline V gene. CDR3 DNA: TGTGCCAGCAGCTGGAAGCCGGGACTCGGGGATACGCAGTATTTT. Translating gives CASSWKPGLGDTQYF.

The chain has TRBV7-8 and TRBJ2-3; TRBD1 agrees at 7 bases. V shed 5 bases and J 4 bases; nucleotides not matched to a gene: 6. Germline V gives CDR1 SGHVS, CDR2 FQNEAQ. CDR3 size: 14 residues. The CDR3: CASSPRQGSDTQYF. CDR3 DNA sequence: TGTGCCAGCAGCCCGCGACAGGGCTCAGATACGCAGTATTTT. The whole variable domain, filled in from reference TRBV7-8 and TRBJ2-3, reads GAGVSQSPRYKVAKRGQDVALRCDPISGHVSLFWYQQALGQGPEFLTYFQNEAQLDKSGLPSDRFFAERPEGSVSTLKIQRTQQEDSAVYLCASSPRQGSDTQYFGPGTRLTVL.

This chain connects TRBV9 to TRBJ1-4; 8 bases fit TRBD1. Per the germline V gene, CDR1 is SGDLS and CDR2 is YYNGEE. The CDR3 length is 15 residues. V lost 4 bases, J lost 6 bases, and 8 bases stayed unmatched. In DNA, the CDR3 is TGTGCCAGCAGCCGTCAAGACAGGGGTTATGAAAAACTGTTTTTT. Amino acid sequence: CASSRQDRGYEKLFF.

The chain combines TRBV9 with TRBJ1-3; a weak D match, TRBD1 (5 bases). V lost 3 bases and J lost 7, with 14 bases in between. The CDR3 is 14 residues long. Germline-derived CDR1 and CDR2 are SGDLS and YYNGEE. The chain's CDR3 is CASSERDLRNTIYF. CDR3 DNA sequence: TGTGCCAGCAGCGAACGGGACTTACGGAACACCATATATTTT.

CDR3 protein: CASSRKSRGDYGYTF. CDR3 sequence (DNA): TGTGCCAGCAGCAGGAAGTCCCGGGGGGACTATGGCTACACCTTC. The rearrangement joins TRBV5-6 to TRBJ1-2, with D tentatively TRBD1 (5 bases). Per the germline V gene, CDR1 is SGHDT and CDR2 is YYEEEE. This CDR3 region has 15 residues. The germline V and J ends were trimmed by 4 bases and 3 bases, with 16 bases remaining between them. The variable domain in full, with the rest retrieved from reference TRBV5-6 and TRBJ1-2, is DAGVTQSPTHLIKTRGQQVTLRCSPKSGHDTVSWYQQALGQGPQFIFQYYEEEERQRGNFPDRFSGHQFPNYSSELNVNALLLGDSALYLCASSRKSRGDYGYTFGSGTRLTVV.

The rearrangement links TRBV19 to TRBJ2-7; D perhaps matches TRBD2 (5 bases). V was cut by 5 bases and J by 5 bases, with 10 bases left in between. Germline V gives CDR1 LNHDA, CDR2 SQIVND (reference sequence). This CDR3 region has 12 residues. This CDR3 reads CASSPPGNEQYF. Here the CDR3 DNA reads TGTGCCAGTAGTCCCCCCGGGAACGAGCAGTACTTC.

Here the CDR3 DNA reads TGTGCCAGCAGCGTAGACCCAACATCTTACGGTAGGAGCTATGGCTACACCTTC. Translation gives CASSVDPTSYGRSYGYTF. The chain uses TRBV9 and TRBJ1-2; D ambiguous. The length of the CDR3 is 18 residues. Trimming cost V 0 bases and J 4 bases, with 22 bases left between them. Germline CDR1 reads SGDLS; CDR2 reads YYNGEE.

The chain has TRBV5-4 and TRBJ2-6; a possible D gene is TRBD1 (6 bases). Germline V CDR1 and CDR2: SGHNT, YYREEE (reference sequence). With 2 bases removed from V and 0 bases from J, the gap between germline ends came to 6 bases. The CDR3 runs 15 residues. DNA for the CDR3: TGTGCCAGCAGCTTAGGGGGCTCTGGGGCCAACGTCCTGACTTTC. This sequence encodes CASSLGGSGANVLTF.

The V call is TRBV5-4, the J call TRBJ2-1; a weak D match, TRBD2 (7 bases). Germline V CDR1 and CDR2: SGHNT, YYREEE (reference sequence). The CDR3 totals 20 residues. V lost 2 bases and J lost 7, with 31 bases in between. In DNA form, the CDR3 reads TGTGCCAGCAGCTTCGGGTTAGGGGGGGGGTGGATGAGGGGTACGAATGAGCAGTTCTTC. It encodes CASSFGLGGGWMRGTNEQFF. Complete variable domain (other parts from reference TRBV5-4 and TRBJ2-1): ETGVTQSPTHLIKTRGQQVTLRCSSQSGHNTVSWYQQALGQGPQFIFQYYREEENGRGNFPPRFSGLQFPNYSSELNVNALELDDSALYLCASSFGLGGGWMRGTNEQFFGPGTRLTVL.

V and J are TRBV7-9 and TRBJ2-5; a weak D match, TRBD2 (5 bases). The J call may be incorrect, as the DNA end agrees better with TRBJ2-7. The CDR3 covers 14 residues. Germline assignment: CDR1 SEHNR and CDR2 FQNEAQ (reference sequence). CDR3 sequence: CASNNFGDSYEQYF. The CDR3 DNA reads TGTGCCAGCAATAACTTCGGGGACTCCTACGAGCAGTACTTC.

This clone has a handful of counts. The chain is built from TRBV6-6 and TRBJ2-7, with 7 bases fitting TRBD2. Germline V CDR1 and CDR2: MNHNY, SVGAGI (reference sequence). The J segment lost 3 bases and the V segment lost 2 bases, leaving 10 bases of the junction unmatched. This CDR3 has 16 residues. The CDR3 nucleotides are TGTGCCAGCAGTTACGCGGGGAGGGTTGCTCACTACGAGCAGTACTTC. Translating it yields CASSYAGRVAHYEQYF.

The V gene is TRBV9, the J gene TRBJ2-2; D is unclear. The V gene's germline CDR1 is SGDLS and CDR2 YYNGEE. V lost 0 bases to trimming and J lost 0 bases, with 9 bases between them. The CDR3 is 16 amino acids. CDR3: CASSVAIASNTGELFF. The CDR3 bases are TGTGCCAGCAGCGTAGCAATAGCATCGAACACCGGGGAGCTGTTTTTT.

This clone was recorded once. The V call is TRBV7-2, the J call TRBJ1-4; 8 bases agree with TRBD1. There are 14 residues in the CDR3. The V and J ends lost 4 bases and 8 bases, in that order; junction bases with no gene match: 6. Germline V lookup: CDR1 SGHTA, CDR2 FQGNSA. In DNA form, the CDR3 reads TGTGCCAGCAGCTCGACAGGGGCAGGGGAAAAACTGTTTTTT. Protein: CASSSTGAGEKLFF.

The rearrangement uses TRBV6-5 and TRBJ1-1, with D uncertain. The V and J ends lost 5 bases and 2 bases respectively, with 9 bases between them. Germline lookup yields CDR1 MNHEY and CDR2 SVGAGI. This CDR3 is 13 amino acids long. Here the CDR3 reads CASSTRYNTEAFF. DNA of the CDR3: TGTGCCAGCAGTACGCGATACAACACTGAAGCTTTCTTT.